The entry below gives a single T cell receptor beta chain sequence along with its context. The germline V gene has CDR1 MNHEY and CDR2 SMNVEV (reference sequence). The length of the CDR3 is 14 residues. Trimming took 6 bases from V and 4 from J, leaving 15 bases between them. This table comes from immunoSEQ multiplex PCR, and its TCRdb copy is limited to in-frame clones, with some not included. The data show approximately 42,000 clones, with around four fifths seen just once and approximately 0.64% held by the top ten. The data were obtained in a study of T cell changes during pregnancy in multiple sclerosis.

The rearrangement uses TRBV27 and TRBJ1-1, with D possibly matching TRBD1 (6 bases). The sequencing used CD4+ T cells from peripheral blood mononuclear cells, collected before pregnancy. The TCR comes from a female donor with multiple sclerosis, enrolled in a pregnancy study. The CDR3: CASRTNNRATEAFF. The DNA for the CDR3 is TGTGCCAGCAGAACGAATAACAGGGCCACTGAAGCTTTCTTT.